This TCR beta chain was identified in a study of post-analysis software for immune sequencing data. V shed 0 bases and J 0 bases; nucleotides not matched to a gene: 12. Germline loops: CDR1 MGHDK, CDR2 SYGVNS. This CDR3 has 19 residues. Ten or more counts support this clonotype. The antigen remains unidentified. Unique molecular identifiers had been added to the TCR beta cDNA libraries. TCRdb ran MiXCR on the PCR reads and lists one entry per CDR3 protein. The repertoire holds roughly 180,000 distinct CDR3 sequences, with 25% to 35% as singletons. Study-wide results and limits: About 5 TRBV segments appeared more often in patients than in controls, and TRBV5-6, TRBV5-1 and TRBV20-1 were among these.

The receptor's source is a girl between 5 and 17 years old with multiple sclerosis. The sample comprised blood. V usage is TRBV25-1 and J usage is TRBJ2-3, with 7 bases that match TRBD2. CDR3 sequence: CASSEYTRASGISTDTQYF. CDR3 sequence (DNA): TGTGCCAGCAGTGAATATACCCGCGCTAGCGGTATTAGCACAGATACGCAGTATTTT.